The 7 T cell receptor beta chains below were found in one sample sequenced in a study of T cell repertoires in cytomegalovirus infection. TCRdb passed the reads through MiXCR, listing each CDR3 protein once. The sample contains about a million distinct CDR3 sequences, roughly 30% of which appear only once. For these TCRs, the target antigens are not known. Specimen: cultured CD8+ T cells from PBMCs, collected from culture after CMV antigen stimulation. The receptor source for this set is a human donor in good health (CMV status not recorded). Some clones in this sample may be carry-over from other donors' samples.

J is TRBJ2-2 and V is TRBV20-1; D unclear. This CDR3 comprises 18 residues. V was trimmed by 2 bases and J by 2 bases, leaving 21 bases between them. Germline lookup yields CDR1 DFQATT and CDR2 SNEGSKA (reference sequence). The CDR3 loop reads CSARSPSGASPNTGELFF. The CDR3 DNA sequence: TGCAGTGCTAGATCCCCCTCAGGAGCCTCCCCTAACACCGGGGAGCTGTTTTTT.

The rearrangement joins TRBV19 to TRBJ2-6; D gene unclear. The V gene's germline CDR1 is LNHDA and CDR2 SQIVND (reference sequence). Trimming took off 7 bases at V and 0 bases at J, with 10 bases between the two ends. The CDR3 is 15 residues long. The CDR3 loop is CASINHNSGANVLTF. As DNA, the CDR3 is TGTGCCAGTATAAATCACAACTCTGGGGCCAACGTCCTGACTTTC.

This clonotype was seen many times. The V call is TRBV7-8, the J call TRBJ2-3, with TRBD2 matching 9 bases. The length of the CDR3 is 15 residues. Unmatched junction bases numbered 7, after V lost 5 bases and J lost 4 bases. Looked up from germline, CDR1 is SGHVS and CDR2 is FQNEAQ. In DNA, the CDR3 is TGTGCCAGCAGCCCCGGGATAGCGGGGGCAGATACGCAGTATTTT. It translates to CASSPGIAGADTQYF.

The genes are TRBV6-2 or TRBV6-3 and TRBJ2-2; TRBD1 or TRBD2 may be the D gene (5 bases each). CDR3 size: 15 residues. Deletions cut 0 bases from V and 6 bases from J, with 11 bases between. Germline V gives CDR1 MNHEY, CDR2 SVGEGT. The CDR3 nucleotides are TGTGCCAGCAGTTACTCCGAGGGGTTCCCCGGGGAGCTGTTTTTT. Its translation: CASSYSEGFPGELFF.

The chain uses TRBV27 and TRBJ2-4; D gene ambiguous. Trimming removed 4 bases from V and 0 bases from J, with 13 bases in between. This CDR3 has 16 amino acids. Germline V gene sequence: CDR1 MNHEY, CDR2 SMNVEV (reference sequence). The CDR3 DNA follows: TGTGCCAGCAGTTCCAGCCCTACCGTAGCCAAAAACATTCAGTACTTC. Amino acid sequence: CASSSSPTVAKNIQYF.

This clonotype was seen repeatedly, ten times or more. CDR3 sequence (DNA): TGTGCCAGCAGCTTGGACAGGAGGAAAAACATTCAGTACTTC. Protein: CASSLDRRKNIQYF. The chain employs TRBV7-2 and TRBJ2-4, with 7 bases lining up with TRBD1. Trimming at V came to 3 bases and at J to 4 bases, leaving 3 bases not matched to a gene. CDR1 SGHTA and CDR2 FQGNSA come from the germline V gene. The CDR3 length is 14 residues.

At least ten counts were recorded for this clonotype. The chain employs TRBV7-2 and TRBJ2-3; D gene uncertain. Looked up from germline, CDR1 is SGHTA and CDR2 is FQGNSA. The ends were cut back, 5 bases at V and 0 bases at J, with 9 bases in the middle. The CDR3 covers 14 residues. The CDR3: CASSVLDSTDTQYF. CDR3 nucleotide sequence: TGTGCCAGCAGCGTCCTGGACAGCACAGATACGCAGTATTTT.